This is a list of T cell receptor beta chains from one sample in a study of T cell responses to AZD1222 COVID-19 vaccine. The repertoire was sequenced with immunoSEQ multiplex PCR; TCRdb's copy has only in-frame clones and lacks some. In the table there are around 120,000 clones, around 90% of which are singletons. The source was peripheral blood, collected on day 0 of AZD1222 vaccination. The receptors originated from an adult in good health. Both conserved end residues are part of each CDR3. Fields, in order: D gene, V gene, J gene, clone size, CDR3 DNA, CDR3 protein. D genes are given only for firm matches. The size field is filled for only some rows; it gives once, few, many or a size class.

TRBD2,TRBV19,TRBJ2-5,.,TGTGCCAGTAGTATAGGGCTAGCGGGAGATGAGACCCAGTACTTC,CASSIGLAGDETQYF
TRBD1,TRBV30,TRBJ2-3,.,TGTGCCTGGAGGGACAGGGGGCTCACAGATACGCAGTATTTT,CAWRDRGLTDTQYF
.,TRBV28,TRBJ2-1,.,TGTGCCAGCAGTCCCCTGGGGGCGGACCCCTACAATGAGCAGTTCTTC,CASSPLGADPYNEQFF
TRBD1,TRBV9,TRBJ2-2,.,TGTGCCAGCAGCGTCGGGGGTGGGACAGGGAACACCGGGGAGCTGTTTTTT,CASSVGGGTGNTGELFF
.,TRBV5-4,TRBJ2-1,.,TGTGCCAGCAGCCCACGTAGGGATTTGGATTGGTTCTTC,CASSPRRDLDWFF
.,TRBV7-8,TRBJ1-5,.,TGTGCCAGCAGCTTAGTCGCAGGTTGGGGCAATCAGCCCCAGCATTTT,CASSLVAGWGNQPQHF
.,TRBV2,TRBJ1-2,.,TGTGCCAGCACCGAGGGAATTAACTATGGCTACACCTTC,CASTEGINYGYTF
.,TRBV5-4,TRBJ2-2,.,TGTGCCAGCAGCTTGAACACCGGGGAGCTGTTTTTT,CASSLNTGELFF
.,TRBV4-3,TRBJ2-1,.,TGCGCCAGCAGCCAAGGTCTCTTGGGGATACAGAGCAATGAGCAGTTCTTC,CASSQGLLGIQSNEQFF
.,TRBV7-6,TRBJ2-6,.,TGTGCCAGCAGCTCCCGAACAGGGTCCGGGGCCAACGTCCTGACTTTC,CASSSRTGSGANVLTF
TRBD1,TRBV5-1,TRBJ1-4,.,TGCGCCAGCACCATAGACAGGGGGAGTGAAAAACTGTTTTTT,CASTIDRGSEKLFF
TRBD2,TRBV7-3,TRBJ2-2,.,TGTGCCAGCAGCCCTAGCGGGGGGACCGGGGAGCTGTTTTTT,CASSPSGGTGELFF
.,TRBV11-2,TRBJ1-1,.,TGTGCCAGCAGCTTAGGGCAGGGGAGGACTGAAGCTTTCTTT,CASSLGQGRTEAFF
.,TRBV10-3,TRBJ1-4,.,TGTGCCATCAAGGGAGGGGGTAATGAAAAACTGTTTTTT,CAIKGGGNEKLFF
.,TRBV7-9,TRBJ1-2,once,TGTGCCAGCAGCCAAACGGTGAACTATGGCTACACCTTC,CASSQTVNYGYTF
TRBD1,TRBV19,TRBJ1-6,.,TGTGCCAGTAGTAGACAGGGGGCTTATAATTCACCCCTCCACTTT,CASSRQGAYNSPLHF
.,TRBV4-2,TRBJ1-4,.,TGTGCCAGCAGCCCAAGCGGCGGACAGCATAATGAAAAACTGTTTTTT,CASSPSGGQHNEKLFF
.,TRBV9,TRBJ1-4,.,TGTGCCAGCAGCGTAGGGAGGACTAATAATGAAAAACTGTTTTTT,CASSVGRTNNEKLFF
TRBD2,TRBV20-1,TRBJ2-7,.,TGCAGTGCTAGTTTCCCAGCGGGAGCGTTCTCCTACGAGCAGTACTTC,CSASFPAGAFSYEQYF
TRBD1,TRBV6-6,TRBJ1-3,once,TGTGCCAGCAAAGGACAGGACGGCTCTGGAAACACCATATATTTT,CASKGQDGSGNTIYF
.,TRBV28,TRBJ2-1,.,TGTGCCAGCAGTTCGGGGTTTGGAAATGTCAATGAGCAGTTCTTC,CASSSGFGNVNEQFF
.,TRBV11-3,TRBJ2-7,.,TGTGCCAGCAGCTTAGAGTCTAGGTACGAGCAGTACTTC,CASSLESRYEQYF
.,TRBV4-1,TRBJ1-5,.,TGCGCCAGCAGCCCCGGAGGAAATCAGCCCCAGCATTTT,CASSPGGNQPQHF
.,TRBV28,TRBJ2-3,.,TGTGCCAGCATCTTACTAGACAGGCCAGATACGCAGTATTTT,CASILLDRPDTQYF
.,TRBV27,TRBJ1-1,few,TGTGCCAGCAGCTTCCAGGCAGCTTTTAACACTGAAGCTTTCTTT,CASSFQAAFNTEAFF
TRBD1,TRBV18,TRBJ2-7,.,TGTGCCAGCTCACCACCGCGAGGAGAGGGACAGGGGGATTACTACGAGCAGTACTTC,CASSPPRGEGQGDYYEQYF
.,TRBV7-2,TRBJ1-1,.,TGTGCCAGCAGCTTAGTCACAGGGCGGGCTGAAGCTTTCTTT,CASSLVTGRAEAFF
.,TRBV28,TRBJ1-4,.,TGTGCCAGCAAGGTCAGGGGAGGCACTAATGAAAAACTGTTTTTT,CASKVRGGTNEKLFF
TRBD1,TRBV18,TRBJ1-1,few,TGTGCCAGCTCACCTAAACAGGGGGCGAACACTGAAGCTTTCTTT,CASSPKQGANTEAFF
.,TRBV28,TRBJ2-7,.,TGTGCCAGCAGCCACCGAGGGGCGGGGTCCTACGAGCAGTACTTC,CASSHRGAGSYEQYF
.,TRBV3-1/TRBV3-2,TRBJ1-4,once,TGTGCCAGCAGCCACGGAGGTAATGAAAAACTGTTTTTT,CASSHGGNEKLFF
.,TRBV5-6,TRBJ2-4,.,TGTGCCAGCAGCTCTACAACCTCCGGCATTCAGTACTTC,CASSSTTSGIQYF
.,TRBV6-5,TRBJ2-3,.,TGTGCCAGCAGGGACTCTGGGGGCCTCACAGATACGCAGTATTTT,CASRDSGGLTDTQYF
.,TRBV7-2,TRBJ2-1,.,TGTGCCAGCAGCTTAGTAGCTATAAACTACAATGAGCAGTTCTTC,CASSLVAINYNEQFF
.,TRBV6-2/TRBV6-3,TRBJ1-5,.,TGTGCCAGCAGTTACCAGGAAACCAATCAGCCCCAGCATTTT,CASSYQETNQPQHF
.,TRBV27,TRBJ2-1,.,TGTGCCAGCAGTGGGAGACGGGGGTCCCACAATGAGCAGTTCTTC,CASSGRRGSHNEQFF
.,TRBV3-1/TRBV3-2,TRBJ1-2,few,TGTGCCAGCAGTAGGGCAGAATCCGGCTACACCTTC,CASSRAESGYTF
.,TRBV10-3,TRBJ1-2,.,TGTGCCATCAGTGACGCGGGCCCCGGCTACACCTTC,CAISDAGPGYTF
TRBD1,TRBV5-1,TRBJ1-1,.,TGCGCCAGCAGCCTAGGGGGCAGGGATGGCACTGAAGCTTTCTTT,CASSLGGRDGTEAFF
.,TRBV11-2,TRBJ1-1,.,TGTGCCAGCAGCTTAACAGGAGATAACACTGAAGCTTTCTTT,CASSLTGDNTEAFF
TRBD2,TRBV3-1/TRBV3-2,TRBJ2-7,.,TGTGCCAGCAGCCAAGTAAGGACTAGCGGGAACGAGCAGTACTTC,CASSQVRTSGNEQYF
TRBD1,TRBV27,TRBJ1-2,.,TGTGCCAGCAAGCCGGGACAGGGCTATGGCTACACCTTC,CASKPGQGYGYTF
.,TRBV19,TRBJ1-1,once,TGTGCCAGTAGTATCTATTCAGGGGAAGCTTTCTTT,CASSIYSGEAFF
TRBD1,TRBV9,TRBJ1-5,.,TGTGCCAGCAGCGTAGGGGACAGAGTCAATCAGCCCCAGCATTTT,CASSVGDRVNQPQHF
.,TRBV27,TRBJ1-2,.,TGTGCCAGCAGTCTCAGGGAGGGTAGTGGCTACACCTTC,CASSLREGSGYTF
.,TRBV13,TRBJ1-6,.,TGTGCCAGCAGCCGTTACCGGGACACCACTTCACCCCTCCACTTT,CASSRYRDTTSPLHF
.,TRBV7-3,TRBJ2-1,.,TGTGCCAGCAGCTTATACGGAAATGAGCAGTTCTTC,CASSLYGNEQFF
.,TRBV5-5,TRBJ1-3,.,TGTGCCAGCAGCTTGGGCGGAGGGAACTCTGGAAACACCATATATTTT,CASSLGGGNSGNTIYF
.,TRBV19,TRBJ1-3,.,TGTGCCTCCTCACAGGGATTTGGAAACACCATATATTTT,CASSQGFGNTIYF
TRBD1,TRBV7-2,TRBJ1-1,.,TGTGCCAGCAGCTTTAGAGGACAGGGGAACACTGAAGCTTTCTTT,CASSFRGQGNTEAFF
TRBD1,TRBV3-1/TRBV3-2,TRBJ1-2,.,TGTGCCAGCAGCCAAGGGGACAGGATAAGCTATGGCTACACCTTC,CASSQGDRISYGYTF
.,TRBV30,TRBJ1-4,.,TGTGCCTGGAGTGTTAGAGGGAATGAAAAACTGTTTTTT,CAWSVRGNEKLFF
TRBD2,TRBV5-4,TRBJ2-7,.,TGTGCCAGCAGCCCCAGGACTAGCGGGAGCAGAGAGCAGTACTTC,CASSPRTSGSREQYF
.,TRBV11-1,TRBJ2-7,.,TGTGCCAGCGAGGACGGGGCCTCCTACGAGCAGTACTTC,CASEDGASYEQYF
.,TRBV28,TRBJ1-5,.,TGTGCCAGCAGTTTAGTCCGTGGCAATCAGCCCCAGCATTTT,CASSLVRGNQPQHF